This passage covers 19 T cell receptor beta chains from one sample sequenced in a study of cytomegalovirus exposure and HLA in healthy donors. The PCR was carried out with 60 Vbeta primers and 13 Jbeta primers. Some clones are missing from TCRdb's copy, which holds only in-frame ones; the method was immunoSEQ multiplex PCR. Altogether just over 150,000 clones are present, around 76% being singletons, with the ten largest covering about 1.9%. The sequenced material came from PBMCs. These receptors were taken from a female donor in good health and CMV-seronegative.

This chain joins TRBV27 and TRBJ2-7; 11 positions match TRBD1. The V gene end was trimmed by 5 bases and the J gene end by 3 bases; junction bases not matched to a gene: 3. The CDR3 runs to 14 residues. Germline V gene data show CDR1 as MNHEY and CDR2 as SMNVEV (reference sequence). The CDR3 reads CASSVGQGGYEQYF. CDR3 nucleotide sequence: TGTGCCAGCAGTGTGGGACAGGGGGGCTACGAGCAGTACTTC.

CDR3 protein: CASSLRTDTGELFF. The DNA for the CDR3 is TGCGCCAGCAGCTTGCGAACTGACACCGGGGAGCTGTTTTTT. The rearrangement joins TRBV5-1 to TRBJ2-2; D call uncertain. The CDR3 covers 14 residues. V gave up 1 base and J gave up 3 bases, with 7 bases separating them. Germline CDR1 and CDR2: SGHRS and YFSETQ.

The chain is built from TRBV18 and TRBJ1-5; 8 bases are a match to TRBD1. V shed 6 bases, J shed 1 base, and the junction held 8 bases outside the gene matches. Germline V gene data show CDR1 as KGHSH and CDR2 as LQKENI. CDR3 length: 16 residues. The DNA of the CDR3 is TGTGCCAGCTCCCCTGACAGGGGTTCCAGCAATCAGCCCCAGCATTTT. Translation gives CASSPDRGSSNQPQHF. Complete variable domain (other parts from reference TRBV18 and TRBJ1-5): NAGVMQNPRHLVRRRGQEARLRCSPMKGHSHVYWYRQLPEEGLKFMVYLQKENIIDESGMPKERFSAEFPKEGPSILRIQQVVRGDSAAYFCASSPDRGSSNQPQHFGDGTRLSIL.

The chain employs TRBV5-4 and TRBJ1-2; D possibly corresponds to TRBD1 (5 bases). Trimming stripped 4 bases from V and 5 bases from J, with 9 bases between. CDR3 length equals 12 residues. Germline CDR1 reads SGHNT; CDR2 reads YYREEE (reference sequence). The CDR3 protein is CASSDDRYGYTF. The DNA for the CDR3 is TGTGCCAGCAGCGACGACAGATATGGCTACACCTTC.

Notes on this clone: The same CDR3 also results from other DNA sequences found in this sample. This chain connects TRBV9 to TRBJ2-3; D remains ambiguous. CDR1 is SGDLS and CDR2 is YYNGEE in the germline V gene. The CDR3 length is 14 residues. Trimming cost V 2 bases and J 0 bases, with 7 bases left between them. CDR3 residues: CASSVSGSTDTQYF. DNA for the CDR3: TGTGCCAGCAGCGTCTCGGGTAGCACAGATACGCAGTATTTT.

This clone was observed once. V usage is TRBV6-1 and J usage is TRBJ1-5; 9 bases line up with TRBD1. Looked up from germline, CDR1 is MNHNS and CDR2 is SASEGT. V lost 4 bases and J lost 2; bases outside the gene matches: 12. The CDR3 covers 18 residues. CDR3 sequence (DNA): TGTGCCAGCAGTGCACAGGGGGCCGTTAGCGAGCGCAATCAGCCCCAGCATTTT. It codes for CASSAQGAVSERNQPQHF.

V gene TRBV5-4 combines with J gene TRBJ2-7; 8 nucleotides line up with TRBD1. Unmatched junction bases numbered 8, after V lost 10 bases and J lost 5 bases. CDR1 and CDR2 from the germline V gene are SGHNT and YYREEE (reference sequence). The CDR3 is made up of 12 amino acids. The CDR3 nucleotides are TGTGCCGTAGACAGGGGTGGTAACGAGCAGTACTTC. Translated, it gives CAVDRGGNEQYF.

Here the CDR3 reads CAISEGDSATGNTIYF. For the CDR3, the DNA is TGTGCCATCAGTGAGGGGGACAGTGCTACTGGAAACACCATATATTTT. This rearrangement joins TRBV10-3 to TRBJ1-3; the match to TRBD1 covers 7 bases. This CDR3 region has 16 residues. The V gene's germline CDR1 is ENHRY and CDR2 SYGVKD. Germline trimming cut 2 bases from V and 2 bases from J; bases unmatched to any gene: 6.

The chain has TRBV19 and TRBJ1-6; D call uncertain. Germline V gene sequence: CDR1 LNHDA, CDR2 SQIVND (reference sequence). The length of the CDR3 is 16 residues. Between the trimmed V and J ends, which lost 6 bases and 2 bases, there was a span of 14 bases. CDR3 DNA: TGTGCCAGTAGGAGCGCAGATGGAGCCTATAATTCACCCCTCCACTTT. As protein: CASRSADGAYNSPLHF.

This chain joins TRBV5-1 and TRBJ2-1; TRBD2 might be the D (5 bases). The CDR3 totals 12 residues. CDR1 and CDR2 (germline): SGHRS, YFSETQ. Trimming left V 0 bases short and J 10 bases short, with 8 bases between. CDR3 protein: CASSLELAEQFF. CDR3 in DNA: TGCGCCAGCAGCTTGGAGCTAGCCGAGCAGTTCTTC.

This rearrangement joins TRBV5-1 to TRBJ2-3; the match to TRBD2 covers 8 bases. Trimming removed 0 bases from V and 3 bases from J; junction bases left unmatched: 12. The CDR3 spans 18 residues. CDR1 is SGHRS, CDR2 YFSETQ, per germline. This CDR3 reads CASSLDPLSAGGTDTQYF. The CDR3 coding sequence is TGCGCCAGCAGCTTGGACCCTTTGTCCGCGGGAGGAACAGATACGCAGTATTTT.

The rearrangement joins TRBV27 to TRBJ1-5; 8 bases line up with TRBD1. Germline-derived CDR1 and CDR2 are MNHEY and SMNVEV (reference sequence). The CDR3 has 14 amino acids. Trimming removed 6 bases from V and 3 bases from J; junction bases left unmatched: 4. The CDR3 DNA is TGTGCCAGCAGCCGGACAGGGTACAATCAGCCCCAGCATTTT. This codes for CASSRTGYNQPQHF.

The rearrangement links TRBV19 to TRBJ2-7; 9 nucleotides agree with TRBD2. The CDR3 contains 15 residues. Trimming took 6 bases from V and 1 from J; bases not matched to a gene: 7. In germline, CDR1 is LNHDA, CDR2 SQIVND (reference sequence). The CDR3 coding sequence is TGTGCCAGTAGAGGTTTTAGCGGGAGTTCCTACGAGCAGTACTTC. As protein: CASRGFSGSSYEQYF.

This chain joins TRBV20-1 and TRBJ1-1; no clear D. Looked up from germline, CDR1 is DFQATT and CDR2 is SNEGSKA (reference sequence). The CDR3 spans 11 residues. V lost 7 bases to trimming and J lost 5 bases, with 11 bases between them. The CDR3 here is CSVPLRTEAFF. The CDR3 coding sequence is TGCAGTGTACCCTTGAGGACTGAAGCTTTCTTT.

V usage is TRBV9 and J usage is TRBJ1-6, with a tentative D call TRBD1 (5 bases). There are 15 residues in the CDR3. V gave up 0 bases and J gave up 8 bases, with 12 bases separating them. CDR1 SGDLS and CDR2 YYNGEE come from the germline V gene. CDR3 sequence reads: CASSVDWGVDSPLHF. Here the CDR3 DNA reads TGTGCCAGCAGCGTAGATTGGGGGGTTGATTCACCCCTCCACTTT. Supplemented by reference TRBV9 and TRBJ1-6, the full variable domain reads DSGVTQTPKHLITATGQRVTLRCSPRSGDLSVYWYQQSLDQGLQFLIQYYNGEERAKGNILERFSAQQFPDLHSELNLSSLELGDSALYFCASSVDWGVDSPLHFGNGTRLTVT.

J is TRBJ1-6 and V is TRBV27, with TRBD1 matching over 9 bases. The CDR3 has 15 residues. Trimming at V came to 5 bases and at J to 10 bases, leaving 9 bases not matched to a gene. The V gene's germline CDR1 is MNHEY and CDR2 SMNVEV (reference sequence). In DNA form, the CDR3 reads TGTGCCAGCAGTATGGGACAGGGAAAAGGGTCACCCCTCCACTTT. Translation: CASSMGQGKGSPLHF.

This sequence joins TRBV7-2 and TRBJ2-7; a possible D gene is TRBD2 (7 bases). Germline V CDR1 and CDR2: SGHTA, FQGNSA. The CDR3 runs to 17 residues. Deletions cut 5 bases from V and 1 base from J, with 21 bases between. The CDR3 bases are TGTGCCAGCAGCATTTCTCCGGGGGCTAGCGGTTCCTACGAGCAGTACTTC. It specifies CASSISPGASGSYEQYF.

The sample holds a few counts of this clone. The V call is TRBV19, the J call TRBJ1-5; 8 bases align to TRBD1. Germline V gene sequence: CDR1 LNHDA, CDR2 SQIVND (reference sequence). The CDR3 is 15 residues long. V dropped 5 bases and J dropped 3; count of bases not matched to a gene: 6. The CDR3 DNA sequence: TGTGCCAGTAGTGGGCCAGGGGGCTCCAATCAGCCCCAGCATTTT. Translation gives CASSGPGGSNQPQHF.

The chain joins TRBV10-1 to TRBJ2-1; TRBD1 aligns across 9 bases. CDR1 and CDR2 (germline): WNHNN, SYGVQD (reference sequence). Losses at the gene ends were 0 bases for V and 6 bases for J; bases not matched to a gene: 12. The CDR3 is 18 amino acids. The CDR3 reads CASSESRRKGTGSNEQFF. DNA for the CDR3: TGCGCCAGCAGTGAGTCGAGGCGAAAGGGGACAGGGTCCAATGAGCAGTTCTTC.